This T cell receptor beta chain was recorded in a study of OX40 agonist ivuxolimab in advanced cancers. From germline, CDR1 is MNHEY and CDR2 SVGAGI. Trimming stripped 5 bases from V and 4 bases from J, with 11 bases between. CDR3 length equals 14 residues. TCRdb's table, derived via immunoSEQ multiplex PCR, lists solely in-frame clones and lacks some. The repertoire holds approximately 57,000 clones, with about 83% as singletons. V usage is TRBV6-5 and J usage is TRBJ1-4, with D perhaps TRBD1 (6 bases). This specimen consisted of CD4+ or CD8+ T cells sorted from blood, obtained in a trial of the OX40 agonist ivuxolimab. The TCR comes from an adult with an advanced solid tumor such as melanoma, head and neck, liver or kidney cancer. CDR3: CASSRTANNEKLFF. CDR3 nucleotides: TGTGCCAGCAGTCGGACAGCTAATAATGAAAAACTGTTTTTT.